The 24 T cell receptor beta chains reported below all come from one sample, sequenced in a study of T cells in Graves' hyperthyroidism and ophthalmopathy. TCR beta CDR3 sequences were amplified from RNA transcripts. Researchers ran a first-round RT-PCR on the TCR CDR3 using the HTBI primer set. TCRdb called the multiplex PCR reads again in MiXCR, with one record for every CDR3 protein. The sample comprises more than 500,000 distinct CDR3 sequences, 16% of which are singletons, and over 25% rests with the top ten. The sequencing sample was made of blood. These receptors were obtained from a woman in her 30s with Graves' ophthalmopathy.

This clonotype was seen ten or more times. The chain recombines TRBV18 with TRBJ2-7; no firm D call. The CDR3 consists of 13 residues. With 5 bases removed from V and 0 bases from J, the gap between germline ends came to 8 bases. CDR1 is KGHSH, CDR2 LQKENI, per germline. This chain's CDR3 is CASSRTTSYEQYF. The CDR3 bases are TGTGCCAGCTCAAGGACGACCTCCTACGAGCAGTACTTC.

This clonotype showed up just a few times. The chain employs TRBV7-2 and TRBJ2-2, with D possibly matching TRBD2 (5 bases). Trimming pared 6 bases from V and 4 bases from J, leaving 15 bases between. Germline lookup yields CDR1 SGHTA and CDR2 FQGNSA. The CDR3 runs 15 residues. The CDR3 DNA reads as TGTGCCAGCAGTCCCCCCTCGGGGTTCACCGGGGAGCTGTTTTTT. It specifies CASSPPSGFTGELFF.

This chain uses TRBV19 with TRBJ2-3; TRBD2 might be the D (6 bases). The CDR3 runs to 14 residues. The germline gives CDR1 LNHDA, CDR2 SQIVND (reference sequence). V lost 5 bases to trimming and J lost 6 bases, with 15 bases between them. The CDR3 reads CASSQIQSGDTQYF. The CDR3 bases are TGTGCCAGTAGTCAGATACAAAGCGGGGATACGCAGTATTTT.

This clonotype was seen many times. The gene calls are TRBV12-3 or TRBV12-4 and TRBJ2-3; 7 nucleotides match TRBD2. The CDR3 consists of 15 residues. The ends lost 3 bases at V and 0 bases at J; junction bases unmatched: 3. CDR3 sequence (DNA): TGTGCCAGCAGTTTGCTAGCGGTTAGCACAGATACGCAGTATTTT. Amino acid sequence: CASSLLAVSTDTQYF.

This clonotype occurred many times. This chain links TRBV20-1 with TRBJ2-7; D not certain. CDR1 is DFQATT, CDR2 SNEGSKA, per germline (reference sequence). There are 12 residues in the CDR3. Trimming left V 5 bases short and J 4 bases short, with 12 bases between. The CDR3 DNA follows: TGCAGTGCTGGACGGATCGCTTACGAGCAGTACTTC. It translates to CSAGRIAYEQYF.

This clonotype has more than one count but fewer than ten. The CDR3 protein is CASSLASGGNQPQHF. CDR3 bases: TGTGCCAGCAGCTTAGCTTCAGGGGGCAATCAGCCCCAGCATTTT. The chain uses TRBV7-9 and TRBJ1-5; perhaps TRBD1 as D (6 bases). The CDR3 is 15 amino acids. Germline V lookup: CDR1 SEHNR, CDR2 FQNEAQ (reference sequence). V lost 0 bases, J lost 2 bases, and 8 bases lay in between.

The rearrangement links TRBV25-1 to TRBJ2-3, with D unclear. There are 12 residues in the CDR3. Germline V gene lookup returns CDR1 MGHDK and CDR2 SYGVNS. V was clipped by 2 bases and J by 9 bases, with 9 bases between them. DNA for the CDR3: TGTGCCAGCAGTGAAAACAAGGGCACGCAGTATTTT. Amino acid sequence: CASSENKGTQYF.

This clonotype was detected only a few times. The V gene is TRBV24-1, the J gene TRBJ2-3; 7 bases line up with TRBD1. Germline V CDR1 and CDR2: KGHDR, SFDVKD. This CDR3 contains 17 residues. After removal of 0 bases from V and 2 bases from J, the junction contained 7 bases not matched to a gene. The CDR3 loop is CATSDLRGTENTDTQYF. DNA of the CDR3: TGTGCCACCAGTGATTTGAGGGGGACAGAAAACACAGATACGCAGTATTTT.

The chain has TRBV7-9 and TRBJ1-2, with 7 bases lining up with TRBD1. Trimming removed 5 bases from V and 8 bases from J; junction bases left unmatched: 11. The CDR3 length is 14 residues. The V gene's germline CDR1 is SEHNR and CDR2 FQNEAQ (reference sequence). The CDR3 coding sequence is TGTGCCAGCAGCCGAGGGACAGCGACCTGGGGCTACACCTTC. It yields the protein CASSRGTATWGYTF.

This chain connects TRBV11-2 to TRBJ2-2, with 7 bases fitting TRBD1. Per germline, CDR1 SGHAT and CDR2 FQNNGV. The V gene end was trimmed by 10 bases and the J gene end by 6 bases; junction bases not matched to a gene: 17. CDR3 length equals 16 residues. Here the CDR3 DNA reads TGTGCCATCCAAGAGTTAAGGGGGCCCCCGCCCGGGGAGCTGTTTTTT. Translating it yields CAIQELRGPPPGELFF.

The CDR3 here is CASSRGGMALTDTQYF. DNA of the CDR3: TGTGCCAGCAGCCGGGGGGGGATGGCCCTCACAGATACGCAGTATTTT. This chain uses TRBV27 with TRBJ2-3, with 8 bases identical to TRBD2. The CDR3 consists of 16 residues. Germline V gene lookup returns CDR1 MNHEY and CDR2 SMNVEV (reference sequence). The V gene end was trimmed by 6 bases and the J gene end by 2 bases; junction bases not matched to a gene: 10.

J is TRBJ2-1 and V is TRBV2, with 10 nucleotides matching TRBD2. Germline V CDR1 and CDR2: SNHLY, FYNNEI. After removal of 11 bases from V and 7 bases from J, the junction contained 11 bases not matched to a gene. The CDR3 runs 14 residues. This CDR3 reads CARQSSGSKNEQFF. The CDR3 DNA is TGTGCCCGCCAATCTAGCGGGAGTAAGAATGAGCAGTTCTTC.

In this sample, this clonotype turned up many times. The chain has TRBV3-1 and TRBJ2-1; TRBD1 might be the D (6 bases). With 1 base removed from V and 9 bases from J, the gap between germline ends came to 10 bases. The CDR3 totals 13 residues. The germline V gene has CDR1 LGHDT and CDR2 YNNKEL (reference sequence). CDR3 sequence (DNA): TGTGCCAGCAGCCAAGGTGGGGGCGGTGAGCAGTTCTTC. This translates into CASSQGGGGEQFF.

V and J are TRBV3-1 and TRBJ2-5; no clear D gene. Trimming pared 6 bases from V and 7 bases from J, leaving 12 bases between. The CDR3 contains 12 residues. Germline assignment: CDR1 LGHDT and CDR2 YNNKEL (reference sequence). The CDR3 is CASSLSERTQYF. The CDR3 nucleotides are TGTGCCAGCAGTTTATCGGAGAGGACCCAGTACTTC.

The CDR3, as DNA: TGCAGTGCTAGCCGCGGGAGCTCCTACGAGCAGTACTTC. This codes for CSASRGSSYEQYF. This sequence joins TRBV20-1 and TRBJ2-7; 7 bases align to TRBD2. Trimming took 3 bases from V and 0 from J; bases not matched to a gene: 2. The CDR3 has 13 residues. CDR1 is DFQATT and CDR2 is SNEGSKA in the germline V gene (reference sequence).

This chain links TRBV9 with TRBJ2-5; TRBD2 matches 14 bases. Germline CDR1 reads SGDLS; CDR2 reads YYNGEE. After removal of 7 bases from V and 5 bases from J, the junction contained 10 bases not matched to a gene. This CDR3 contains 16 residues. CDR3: CASPPTGTSGSETQYF. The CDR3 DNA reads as TGTGCCAGCCCACCCACCGGGACTAGCGGGAGCGAGACCCAGTACTTC.

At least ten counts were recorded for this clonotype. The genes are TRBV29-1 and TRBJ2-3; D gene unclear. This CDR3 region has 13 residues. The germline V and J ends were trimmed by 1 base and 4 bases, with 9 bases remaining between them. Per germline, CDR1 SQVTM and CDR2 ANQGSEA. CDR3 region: CSVEGPGSDTQYF. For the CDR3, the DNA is TGCAGCGTTGAAGGTCCGGGCTCAGATACGCAGTATTTT.

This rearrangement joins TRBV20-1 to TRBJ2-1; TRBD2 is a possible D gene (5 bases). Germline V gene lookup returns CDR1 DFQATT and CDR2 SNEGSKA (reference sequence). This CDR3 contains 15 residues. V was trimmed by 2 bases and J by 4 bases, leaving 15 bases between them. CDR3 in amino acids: CSARLGQRAYNEQFF. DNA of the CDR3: TGCAGTGCTAGACTGGGTCAGAGGGCGTACAATGAGCAGTTCTTC.

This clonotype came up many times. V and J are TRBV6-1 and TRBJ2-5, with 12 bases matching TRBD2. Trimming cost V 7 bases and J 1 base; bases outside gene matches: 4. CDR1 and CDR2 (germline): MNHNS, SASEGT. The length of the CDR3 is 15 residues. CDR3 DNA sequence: TGTGCCAGCAAACTAGCGGGAGGTCCCCAAGAGACCCAGTACTTC. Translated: CASKLAGGPQETQYF.

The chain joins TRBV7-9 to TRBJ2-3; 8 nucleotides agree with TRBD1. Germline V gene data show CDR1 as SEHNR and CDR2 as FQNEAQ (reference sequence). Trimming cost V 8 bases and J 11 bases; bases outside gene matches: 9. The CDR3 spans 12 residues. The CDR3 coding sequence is TGTGCCAGCGGACAGGGTGGTTCCGGGCAGTATTTT. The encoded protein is CASGQGGSGQYF.

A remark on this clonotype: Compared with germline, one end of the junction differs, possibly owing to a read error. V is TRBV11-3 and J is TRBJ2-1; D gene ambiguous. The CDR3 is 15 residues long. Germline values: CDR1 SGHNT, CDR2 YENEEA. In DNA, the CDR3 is TGTACCAGCAGCTTAATTGCAGGCTCCTACAATGAGCAGTTCTTC. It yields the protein CTSSLIAGSYNEQFF.

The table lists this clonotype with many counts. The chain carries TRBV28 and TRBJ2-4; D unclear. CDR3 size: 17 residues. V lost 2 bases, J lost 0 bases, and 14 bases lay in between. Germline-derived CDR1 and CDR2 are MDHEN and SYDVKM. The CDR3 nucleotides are TGTGCCAGCAGTTTAAGGCCGACACAGCTAGCCAAAAACATTCAGTACTTC. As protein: CASSLRPTQLAKNIQYF.

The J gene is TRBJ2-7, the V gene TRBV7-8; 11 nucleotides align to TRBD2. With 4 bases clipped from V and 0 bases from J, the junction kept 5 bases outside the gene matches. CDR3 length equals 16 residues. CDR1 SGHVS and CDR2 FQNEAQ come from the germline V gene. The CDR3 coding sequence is TGTGCCAGCAGCTCTCCCACTAGCGGGAGCTCCTACGAGCAGTACTTC. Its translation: CASSSPTSGSSYEQYF.

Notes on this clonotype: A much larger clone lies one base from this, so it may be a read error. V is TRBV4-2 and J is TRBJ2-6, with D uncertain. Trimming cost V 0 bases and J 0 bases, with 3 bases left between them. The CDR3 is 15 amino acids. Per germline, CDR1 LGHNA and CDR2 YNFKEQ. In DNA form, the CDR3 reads TGTGCCAGCAGCCAAGAGAGCTCTGGGGCCAACGTCCTGACTTTC. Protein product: CASSQESSGANVLTF.